This TCR beta chain derives from a study of CD8 T cells in ankylosing spondylitis. General study results and limits: Apparently characteristic of ankylosing spondylitis blood was a TCR beta motif (eight highly homologous variants). In ankylosing spondylitis patients, matched synovial fluid reportedly showed significant enrichment of disease-linked clones. Relatively scarce in peripheral blood, disease-linked clones were CD8+.

As concerns this clonotype: What it binds is unknown.

Library preparation for TCR beta used quantitative 5'-RACE with molecular barcodes. Using its own MiXCR run on the 5' RACE reads, TCRdb lists one record per CDR3 protein. The sample has 670,000 or so distinct CDR3 sequences, around a fifth seen once. The CDR3 is made up of 15 amino acids. V dropped 7 bases and J dropped 3; count of bases not matched to a gene: 6. Germline CDR1 is MNHEY and CDR2 is SVGAGI. This rearrangement joins TRBV6-5 to TRBJ1-5; 10 nucleotides match TRBD1. The clonotype comes from a male donor with ankylosing spondylitis. The sample consisted of blood, either unsorted or a sorted T cell fraction (not recorded which). CDR3 nucleotides: TGTGCCAGCATTTCGGACAGGGGGATCAATCAGCCCCAGCATTTT. Protein product: CASISDRGINQPQHF.